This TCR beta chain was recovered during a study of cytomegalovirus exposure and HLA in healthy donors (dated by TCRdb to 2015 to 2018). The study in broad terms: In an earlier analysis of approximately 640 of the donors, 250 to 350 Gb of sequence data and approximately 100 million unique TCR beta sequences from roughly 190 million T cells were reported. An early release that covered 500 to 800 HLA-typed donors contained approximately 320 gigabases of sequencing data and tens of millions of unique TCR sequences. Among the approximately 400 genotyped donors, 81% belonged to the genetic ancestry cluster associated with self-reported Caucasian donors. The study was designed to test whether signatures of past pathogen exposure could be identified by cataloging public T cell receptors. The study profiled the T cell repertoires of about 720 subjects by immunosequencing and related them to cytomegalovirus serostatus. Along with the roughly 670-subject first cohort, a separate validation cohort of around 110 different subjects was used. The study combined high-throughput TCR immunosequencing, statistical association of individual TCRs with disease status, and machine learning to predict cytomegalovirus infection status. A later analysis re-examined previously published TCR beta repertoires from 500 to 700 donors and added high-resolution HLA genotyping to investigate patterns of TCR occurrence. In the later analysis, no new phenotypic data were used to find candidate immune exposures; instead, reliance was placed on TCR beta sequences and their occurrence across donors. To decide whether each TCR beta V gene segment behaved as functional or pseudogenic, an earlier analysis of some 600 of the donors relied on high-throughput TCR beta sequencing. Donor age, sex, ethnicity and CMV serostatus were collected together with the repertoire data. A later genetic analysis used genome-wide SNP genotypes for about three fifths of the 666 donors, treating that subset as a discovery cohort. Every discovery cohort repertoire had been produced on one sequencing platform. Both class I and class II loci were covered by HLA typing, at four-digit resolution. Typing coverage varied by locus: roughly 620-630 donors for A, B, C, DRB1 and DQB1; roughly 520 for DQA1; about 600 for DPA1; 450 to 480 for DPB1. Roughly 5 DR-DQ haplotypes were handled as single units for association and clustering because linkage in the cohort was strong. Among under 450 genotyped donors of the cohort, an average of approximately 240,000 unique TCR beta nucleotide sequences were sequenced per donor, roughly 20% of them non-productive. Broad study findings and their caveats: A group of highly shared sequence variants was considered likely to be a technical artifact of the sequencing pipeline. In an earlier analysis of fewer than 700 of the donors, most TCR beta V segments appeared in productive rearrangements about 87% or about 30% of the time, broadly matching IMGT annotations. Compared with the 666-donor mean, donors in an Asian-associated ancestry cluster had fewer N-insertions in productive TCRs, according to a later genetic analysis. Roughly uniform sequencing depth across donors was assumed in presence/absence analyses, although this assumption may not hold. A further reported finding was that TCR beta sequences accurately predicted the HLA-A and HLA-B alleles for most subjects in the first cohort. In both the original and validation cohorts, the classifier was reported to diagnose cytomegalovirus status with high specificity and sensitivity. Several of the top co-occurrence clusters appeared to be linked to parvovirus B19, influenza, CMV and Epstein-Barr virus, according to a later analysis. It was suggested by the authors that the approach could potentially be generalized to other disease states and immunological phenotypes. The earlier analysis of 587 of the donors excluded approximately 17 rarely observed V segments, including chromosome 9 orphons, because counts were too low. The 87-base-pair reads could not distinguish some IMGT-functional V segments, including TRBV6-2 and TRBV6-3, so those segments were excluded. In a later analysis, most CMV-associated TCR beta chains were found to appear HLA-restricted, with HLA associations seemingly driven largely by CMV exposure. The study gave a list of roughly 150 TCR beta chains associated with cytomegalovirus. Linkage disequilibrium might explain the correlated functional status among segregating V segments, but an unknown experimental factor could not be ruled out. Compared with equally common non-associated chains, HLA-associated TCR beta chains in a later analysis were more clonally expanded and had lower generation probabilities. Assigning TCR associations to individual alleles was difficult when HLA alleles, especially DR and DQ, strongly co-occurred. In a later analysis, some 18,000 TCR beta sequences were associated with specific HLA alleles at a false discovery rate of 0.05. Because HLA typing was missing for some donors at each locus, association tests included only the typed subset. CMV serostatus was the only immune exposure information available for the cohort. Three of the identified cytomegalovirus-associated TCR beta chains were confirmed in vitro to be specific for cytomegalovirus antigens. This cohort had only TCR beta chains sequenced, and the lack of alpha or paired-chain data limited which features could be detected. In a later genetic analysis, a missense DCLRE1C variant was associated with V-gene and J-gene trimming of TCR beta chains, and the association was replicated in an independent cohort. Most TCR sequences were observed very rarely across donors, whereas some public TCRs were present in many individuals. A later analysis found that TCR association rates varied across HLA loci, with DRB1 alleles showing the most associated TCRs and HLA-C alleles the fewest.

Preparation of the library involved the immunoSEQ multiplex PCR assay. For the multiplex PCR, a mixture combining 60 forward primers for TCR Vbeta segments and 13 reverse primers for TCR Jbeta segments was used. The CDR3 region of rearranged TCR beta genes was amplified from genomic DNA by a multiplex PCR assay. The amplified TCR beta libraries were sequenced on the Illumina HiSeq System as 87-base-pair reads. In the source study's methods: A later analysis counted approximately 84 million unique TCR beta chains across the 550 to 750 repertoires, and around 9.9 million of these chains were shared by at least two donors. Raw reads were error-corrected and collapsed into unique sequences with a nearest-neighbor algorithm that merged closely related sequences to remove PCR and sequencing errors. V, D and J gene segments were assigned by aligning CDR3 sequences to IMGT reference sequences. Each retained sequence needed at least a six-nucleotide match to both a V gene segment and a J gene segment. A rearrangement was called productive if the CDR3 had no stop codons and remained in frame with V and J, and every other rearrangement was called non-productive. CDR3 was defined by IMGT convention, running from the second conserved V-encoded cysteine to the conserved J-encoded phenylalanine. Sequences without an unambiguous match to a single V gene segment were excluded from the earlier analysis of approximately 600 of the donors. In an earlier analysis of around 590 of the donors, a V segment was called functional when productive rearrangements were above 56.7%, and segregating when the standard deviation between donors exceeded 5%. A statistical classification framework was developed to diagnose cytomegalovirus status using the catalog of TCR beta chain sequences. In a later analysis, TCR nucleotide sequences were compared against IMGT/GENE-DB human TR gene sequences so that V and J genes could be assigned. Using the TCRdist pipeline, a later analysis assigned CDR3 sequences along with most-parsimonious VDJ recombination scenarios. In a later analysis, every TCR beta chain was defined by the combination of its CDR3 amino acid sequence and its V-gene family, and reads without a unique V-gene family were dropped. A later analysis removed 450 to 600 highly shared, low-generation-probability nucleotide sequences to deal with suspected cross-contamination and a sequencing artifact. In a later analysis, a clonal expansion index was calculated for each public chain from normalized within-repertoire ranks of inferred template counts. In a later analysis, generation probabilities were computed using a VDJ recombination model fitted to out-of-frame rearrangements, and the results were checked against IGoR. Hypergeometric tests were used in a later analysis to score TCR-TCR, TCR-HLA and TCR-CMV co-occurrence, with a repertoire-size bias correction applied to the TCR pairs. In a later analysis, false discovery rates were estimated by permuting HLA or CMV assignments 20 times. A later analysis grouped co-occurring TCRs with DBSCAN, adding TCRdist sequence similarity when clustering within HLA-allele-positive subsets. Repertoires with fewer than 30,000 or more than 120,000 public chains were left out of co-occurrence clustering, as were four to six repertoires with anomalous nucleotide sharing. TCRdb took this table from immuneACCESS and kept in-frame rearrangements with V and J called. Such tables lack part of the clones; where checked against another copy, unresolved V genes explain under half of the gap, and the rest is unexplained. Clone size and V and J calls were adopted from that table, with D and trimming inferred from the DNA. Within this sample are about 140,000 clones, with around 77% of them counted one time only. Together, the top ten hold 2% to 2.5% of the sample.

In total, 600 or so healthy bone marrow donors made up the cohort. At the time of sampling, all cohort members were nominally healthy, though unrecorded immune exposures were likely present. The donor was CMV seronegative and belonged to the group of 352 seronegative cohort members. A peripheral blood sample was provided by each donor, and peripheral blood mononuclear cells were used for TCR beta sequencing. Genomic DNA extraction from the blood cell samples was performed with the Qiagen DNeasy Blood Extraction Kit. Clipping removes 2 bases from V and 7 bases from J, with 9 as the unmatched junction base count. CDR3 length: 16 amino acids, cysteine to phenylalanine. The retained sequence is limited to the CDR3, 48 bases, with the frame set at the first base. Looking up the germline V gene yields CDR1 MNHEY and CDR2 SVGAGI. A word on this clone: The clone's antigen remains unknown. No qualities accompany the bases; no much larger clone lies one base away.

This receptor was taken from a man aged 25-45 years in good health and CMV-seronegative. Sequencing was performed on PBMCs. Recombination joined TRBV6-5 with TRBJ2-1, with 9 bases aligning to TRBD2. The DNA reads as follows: TGTGCCAGCAGTTACCTCAGAGTGGCGGGAGGGAATGAGCAGTTCTTC. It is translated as CASSYLRVAGGNEQFF.